This T cell receptor beta chain appears in the sequencing data of a study of blood T cells in healthy people across ages (dated by TCRdb to the mid-2010s). For context, the study as a whole: Template switching captured roughly one uniquely barcoded TCR beta cDNA molecule per two T cells in model experiments. To avoid experimental bias, donors of different ages were spread randomly across the sequencing lanes. The donors were split into four age groups: young (average 16 years), middle-aged (39), aged (approximately 59) and long-lived (over 80). Two additional independent replicas of 1 million unique cDNA reads from the same blood draw were analyzed for two donors (one aged 18 to 29 and one aged 80 or older). The study measured age-related changes in TCR beta repertoire diversity using deep sequencing normalized with unique cDNA molecular identifiers. Study-wide conclusions, independent of this receptor: As age increased, observed TCR beta diversity per million T cells dropped in a roughly linear way, and a significant reduction was already evident by age about 40. Conclusive comparison of naive and antigen-experienced compartments was prevented by the profiling of bulk unsorted PBMCs. There was a strong correlation between observed TCR beta diversity and the percentage of naive T cells measured by flow cytometry. Compared with the aged group, more naive CD4+ T cells, fewer expanded clones and increased TCR diversity were shown by the long-lived group, suggesting age selection. Total diversity estimates from one million sequenced T cells were considered lower bounds and underestimates. Because donor CMV infection status was unknown, age-related changes in expanded clonotypes were potentially confounded.

This clonotype was found a few times. Its binding antigen is unknown. The sample holds no much larger clone one base away, and base qualities are not on file. Donors were under 40 systemically healthy Caucasian individuals from Russia aged 6 to 90 years. Each donor gave 8.5 to 10 milliliters of peripheral blood, collected into EDTA-treated Vacutainer tubes. Ficoll-Paque density-gradient centrifugation was used to isolate PBMCs, with at least 6.5 million per sample. Trizol reagent was used to extract total RNA from the PBMCs, yielding at least 5.5 micrograms per sample. Naive CD45RAhigh/CD27high T cell percentages were measured by flow cytometry on a PBMC aliquot from every donor. Library preparation employed 5' RACE. TCRdb shows the sequencer as Illumina HiSeq 2500. The second PCR ran for about 6 to 12 cycles and used a J-beta primer mix along with a sample-barcoded 5' primer. Each TCR beta cDNA molecule received a unique molecular identifier from a template-switch 5' adaptor carrying 12 random nucleotides. Each sample yielded at least 3 million CDR3-containing paired-end reads. First-strand cDNA synthesis was performed from all RNA using the Mint cDNA synthesis kit, with priming by a TRBC-specific oligonucleotide. Following uracil-DNA glycosylase treatment, all cDNA underwent a first 18-cycle PCR with the universal primers M1SS and BC2_uni_R. The study's own analysis went as follows. For normalization, 1 million high-quality reads, each with a distinct molecular identifier, were randomly selected from each sample. Instead of being binned into consensus sequences, reads with shared molecular identifiers were discarded. MiTCR, set to a Q25 quality threshold and the strictest error-elimination algorithm, was used for CDR3 identification, clonotype clustering and error correction. A nonparametric unseen species model using Euler transformation provided a lower-bound estimate of total TCR beta diversity. Clones were called with MiXCR by TCRdb after fastp trimmed the public reads at Q25, and only in-frame beta chains were retained. Rows with one shared CDR3 protein collapse into an entry with the most common genes and DNA. V and J calls and clone size were set by TCRdb, not the authors. For this sample there are 550,000 to 800,000 distinct CDR3 sequences; 20% to 25% appear just once. In total, the top ten clones hold approximately 3.7% of the sample.

The CDR3 goes from the cysteine to the phenylalanine over 17 residues. The only DNA kept is the CDR3, 51 bases in frame from the first base. According to the germline V gene, CDR1 reads SGHAT and CDR2 reads FQNNGV. V is shortened by 2 bases, J by 5 bases, and the region joining them spans 18 bases. The V and J segments used are TRBV11-2 and TRBJ2-2; tentative D gene TRBD2, with 6 bases matching. Sequenced input: blood. The TCR was taken from a man in his 70s in good health. The CDR3: CASSLLGTGDLTGELFF. The bases read TGTGCCAGCAGCTTACTCGGTACGGGAGATTTGACCGGGGAGCTGTTTTTT.